This T cell receptor beta chain stems from a study of T cell responses to AZD1222 COVID-19 vaccine. Study-wide points: Nearly half of spike-specific TCRs reportedly target unmutated variant regions. AZD1222 recipients seropositive at baseline numbered only six or seven. All repertoire sampling was performed exclusively after the peak T cell response. Clonal diversity may have been underestimated in mostly white British donors.

The assay was immunoSEQ multiplex PCR, and TCRdb's table has in-frame clones only and misses some. The sample carries under 130,000 clones, approximately 90% recorded once. Germline V gives CDR1 ENHRY, CDR2 SYGVKD. The V gene lost 2 bases and the J gene lost 3 bases, with 4 bases spanning the gap. This CDR3 is 12 amino acids long. Remarks on this clone: Its target is not known.

The material was peripheral blood, obtained on day 0 of AZD1222 vaccination. This rearrangement joins TRBV10-3 to TRBJ1-1; D ambiguous. This receptor was taken from an adult in good health. CDR3 in amino acids: CAISETYTEAFF. CDR3 nucleotide sequence: TGTGCCATCAGTGAGACCTACACTGAAGCTTTCTTT.